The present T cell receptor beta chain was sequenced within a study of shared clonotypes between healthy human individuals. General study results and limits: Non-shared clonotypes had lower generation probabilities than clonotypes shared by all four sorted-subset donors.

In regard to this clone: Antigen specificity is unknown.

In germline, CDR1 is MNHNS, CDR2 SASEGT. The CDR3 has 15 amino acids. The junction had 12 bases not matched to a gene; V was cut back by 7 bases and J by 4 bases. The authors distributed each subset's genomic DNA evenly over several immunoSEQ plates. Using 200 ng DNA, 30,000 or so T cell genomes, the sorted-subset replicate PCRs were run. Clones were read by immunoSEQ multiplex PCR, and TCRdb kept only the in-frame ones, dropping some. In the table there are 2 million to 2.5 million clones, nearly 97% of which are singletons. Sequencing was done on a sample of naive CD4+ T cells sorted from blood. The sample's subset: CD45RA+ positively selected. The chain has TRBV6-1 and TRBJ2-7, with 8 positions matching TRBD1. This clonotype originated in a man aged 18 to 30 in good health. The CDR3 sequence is CASNRHRGVEYEQYF. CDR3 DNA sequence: TGTGCCAGCAACAGACACAGGGGGGTGGAGTACGAGCAGTACTTC.